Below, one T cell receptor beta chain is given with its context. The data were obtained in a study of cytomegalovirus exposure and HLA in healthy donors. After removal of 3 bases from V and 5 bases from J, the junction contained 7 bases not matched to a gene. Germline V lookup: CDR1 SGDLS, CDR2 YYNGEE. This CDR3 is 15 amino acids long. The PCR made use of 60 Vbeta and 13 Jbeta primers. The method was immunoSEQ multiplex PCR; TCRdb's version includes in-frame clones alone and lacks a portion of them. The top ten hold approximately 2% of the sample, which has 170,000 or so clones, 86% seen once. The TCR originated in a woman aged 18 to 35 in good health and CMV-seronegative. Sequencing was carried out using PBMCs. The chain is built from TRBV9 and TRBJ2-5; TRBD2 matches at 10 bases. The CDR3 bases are TGTGCCAGCAGCGCAAGCGGGGGGGCGTCCGAGACCCAGTACTTC. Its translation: CASSASGGASETQYF.